A single sample is the source of the 13 T cell receptor beta chains below, sequenced in a study of CD8+CD57+ T cells in acquired aplastic anemia (dated by TCRdb to 2017 to 2018). Patients chosen for sequencing had shown expansion of CD8+CD57+ cells by flow cytometry. Sequencing used an Illumina HiSeq 2000. Profiling of TCR beta VDJ combinations and CDR3 sequences used genomic DNA as the template. The public reads were quality trimmed at Q25 with fastp and then assembled into clones with MiXCR by TCRdb, keeping productive beta chains. Each entry merges the rows of one CDR3 protein and shows their most common DNA and genes. This sample lists about half a million distinct CDR3 sequences; around 32% were detected once. 0.8% to 0.85% of the sample is taken by the ten largest. Sequencing input: sorted CD4+, CD8+, or CD8+CD57+ T cells (not recorded which) from PBMCs. These receptor sequences come from a human donor with aplastic anemia.

The V gene is TRBV10-3, the J gene TRBJ2-5; 8 bases agree with TRBD1. Trimming at V came to 10 bases and at J to 1 base, leaving 11 bases not matched to a gene. This CDR3 comprises 15 residues. Germline values: CDR1 ENHRY, CDR2 SYGVKD. CDR3 DNA: TGTGCCAGCTCGGACAGGGTCTTAGCCCAAGAGACCCAGTACTTC. As protein: CASSDRVLAQETQYF.

This clonotype was picked up a small number of times. In nucleotides, the CDR3 is TGTGCCATCAGTTTGACAGGGGGAGGTGAGCAGTTCTTC. It yields the protein CAISLTGGGEQFF. The chain joins TRBV10-3 to TRBJ2-1, with 9 bases that match TRBD1. Germline loops: CDR1 ENHRY, CDR2 SYGVKD. The CDR3 contains 13 residues. Trimming at V came to 5 bases and at J to 9 bases, leaving 5 bases not matched to a gene.

This sequence joins TRBV4-1 and TRBJ1-2; D remains unclear. Trimming cost V 0 bases and J 4 bases, with 9 bases left between them. The germline V gene has CDR1 MGHRA and CDR2 YSYEKL. The CDR3 consists of 14 residues. In DNA form, the CDR3 reads TGCGCCAGCAGCCAAGATTCCCAAAGCTATGGCTACACCTTC. It codes for CASSQDSQSYGYTF.

Details on this clonotype: This may arise from a read error, as a much more abundant clone is one base away. The rearrangement uses TRBV5-1 and TRBJ1-6, with D possibly being TRBD1 (6 bases). This CDR3 is 17 amino acids long. Germline V lookup: CDR1 SGHRS, CDR2 YFSETQ. The ends were cut back, 4 bases at V and 10 bases at J, with 24 bases in the middle. In DNA form, the CDR3 reads TGCGCCAGCAGCATGGGAATCGCAGGGGTAGGGGAATCACCCCTCCACTTT. Its protein product is CASSMGIAGVGESPLHF. Variable domain in full (rest from reference TRBV5-1 and TRBJ1-6): KAGVTQTPRYLIKTRGQQVTLSCSPISGHRSVSWYQQTPGQGLQFLFEYFSETQRNKGNFPGRFSGRQFSNSRSEMNVSTLELGDSALYLCASSMGIAGVGESPLHFGNGTRLTVT.

This clonotype was picked up a small number of times. The V gene is TRBV10-3, the J gene TRBJ1-1; TRBD1 might be the D (5 bases). Germline CDR1 is ENHRY and CDR2 is SYGVKD. Trimming left V 10 bases short and J 3 bases short, with 18 bases between. This CDR3 spans 14 amino acids. The CDR3 reads CASRLSRTYTEAFF. The CDR3, as DNA: TGTGCCAGCAGACTAAGCAGGACATACACTGAAGCTTTCTTT.

This clonotype was recorded many times. The chain joins TRBV12-3 or TRBV12-4 to TRBJ2-7, with 8 bases that match TRBD1. The ends lost 6 bases at V and 6 bases at J; junction bases unmatched: 10. This CDR3 spans 14 amino acids. The CDR3 sequence is CASRPTGAGPEQYF. CDR3 coding DNA: TGTGCCAGCAGACCGACAGGGGCCGGGCCCGAGCAGTACTTC.

This clonotype was recorded a few times. The chain combines TRBV10-3 with TRBJ1-1, with D uncertain. V was trimmed by 2 bases and J by 2 bases, leaving 12 bases between them. In germline, CDR1 is ENHRY, CDR2 SYGVKD. This CDR3 comprises 15 residues. The CDR3 DNA is TGTGCCATCAGTGAGAATGGAGAGCGTAACACTGAAGCTTTCTTT. The encoded protein is CAISENGERNTEAFF.

This clonotype was detected once. This chain links TRBV7-2 with TRBJ2-7; 7 bases agree with TRBD1. Germline CDR1 reads SGHTA; CDR2 reads FQGNSA. The CDR3 contains 14 residues. The ends lost 6 bases at V and 3 bases at J; junction bases unmatched: 8. Here the CDR3 reads CASRRTGKNYEQYF. The CDR3 DNA follows: TGTGCCAGCAGGCGGACAGGAAAGAACTACGAGCAGTACTTC.

The chain recombines TRBV5-1 with TRBJ2-4; D perhaps matches TRBD1 (7 bases). This CDR3 region has 14 residues. V dropped 0 bases and J dropped 7 bases, with 11 bases sitting between them. Per germline, CDR1 SGHRS and CDR2 YFSETQ. The CDR3 loop is CASSLDRGGNIQYF. The CDR3 DNA follows: TGCGCCAGCAGCTTGGACAGGGGAGGTAACATTCAGTACTTC.

In this sample, this clonotype turned up a few times. This chain joins TRBV19 and TRBJ1-2; 7 bases fit TRBD1. With 6 bases clipped from V and 10 bases from J, the junction kept 5 bases outside the gene matches. The germline CDR1 and CDR2 sequences are LNHDA and SQIVND (reference sequence). The length of the CDR3 is 11 residues. Here the CDR3 reads CASSIGTAYTF. CDR3 DNA sequence: TGTGCCAGTAGCATCGGGACAGCCTACACCTTC.

This clonotype was counted a few times. The chain recombines TRBV2 with TRBJ1-5; TRBD1 aligns across 7 bases. The CDR3 contains 18 residues. The J segment lost 8 bases and the V segment lost 0 bases, leaving 16 bases of the junction unmatched. Germline V gene sequence: CDR1 SNHLY, CDR2 FYNNEI. CDR3 sequence reads: CASSEARRGQGTTEPQHF. CDR3 coding DNA: TGTGCCAGCAGTGAAGCGCGAAGGGGGCAGGGGACAACGGAGCCCCAGCATTTT.

This chain joins TRBV20-1 and TRBJ2-7; perhaps TRBD1 as D (5 bases). V dropped 5 bases and J dropped 6 bases, with 17 bases sitting between them. The CDR3 has 13 amino acids. Looked up from germline, CDR1 is DFQATT and CDR2 is SNEGSKA (reference sequence). The CDR3, as DNA: TGCAGTGCTCGCCGCGTAGGGGTCCTCGAGCAGTACTTC. It yields the protein CSARRVGVLEQYF.

The table lists this clonotype with many counts. The chain has TRBV7-6 and TRBJ2-7; 7 bases fit TRBD2. The germline V gene has CDR1 SGHVS and CDR2 FNYEAQ. The length of the CDR3 is 18 residues. The V gene end was trimmed by 1 base and the J gene end by 3 bases; junction bases not matched to a gene: 15. The CDR3 nucleotides are TGTGCCAGCAGCTTAGGGGGAGCGATTAGCGGGCCGATCTACGAGCAGTACTTC. It translates to CASSLGGAISGPIYEQYF.